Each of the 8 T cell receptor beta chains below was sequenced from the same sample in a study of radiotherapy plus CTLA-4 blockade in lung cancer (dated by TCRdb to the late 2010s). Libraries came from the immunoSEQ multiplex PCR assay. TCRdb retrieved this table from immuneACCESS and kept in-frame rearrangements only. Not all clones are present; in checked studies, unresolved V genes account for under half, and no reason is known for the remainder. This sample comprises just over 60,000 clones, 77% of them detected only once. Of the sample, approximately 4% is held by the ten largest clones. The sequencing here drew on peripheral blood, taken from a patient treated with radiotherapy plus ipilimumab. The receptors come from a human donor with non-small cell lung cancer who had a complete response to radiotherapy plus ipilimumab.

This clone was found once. The DNA for the CDR3 is TGTGCCAGCAGCTTAGGATCCAGCTGGAATGAGCAGTTCTTC. Its protein product is CASSLGSSWNEQFF. The J gene is TRBJ2-1, the V gene TRBV7-2; D not certain. The V gene's germline CDR1 is SGHTA and CDR2 FQGNSA. V was trimmed by 1 base and J by 7 bases, leaving 11 bases between them. The CDR3 consists of 14 residues.

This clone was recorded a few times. DNA for the CDR3: TGTGCTAGTGGACCCGGGCCACCTTTGGCCCAGTACTTC. This gives the protein CASGPGPPLAQYF. The chain combines TRBV12-5 with TRBJ2-5; D remains unclear. V gave up 6 bases and J gave up 9 bases, with 17 bases separating them. The CDR3 covers 13 residues. Germline V gene sequence: CDR1 LGHNT, CDR2 FRNRAP.

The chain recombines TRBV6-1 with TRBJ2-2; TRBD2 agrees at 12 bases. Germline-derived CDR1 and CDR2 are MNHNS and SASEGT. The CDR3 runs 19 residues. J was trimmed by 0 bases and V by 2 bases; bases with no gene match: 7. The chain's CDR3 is CASSELLAGGFANTGELFF. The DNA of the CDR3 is TGTGCCAGCAGTGAATTACTAGCGGGAGGATTCGCGAACACCGGGGAGCTGTTTTTT.

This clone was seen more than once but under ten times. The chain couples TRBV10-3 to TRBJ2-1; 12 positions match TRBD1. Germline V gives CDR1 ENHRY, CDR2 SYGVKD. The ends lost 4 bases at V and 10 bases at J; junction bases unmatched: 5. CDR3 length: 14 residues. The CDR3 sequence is CAISAGTGGREQFF. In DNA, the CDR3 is TGTGCCATCAGTGCCGGGACAGGGGGCAGGGAGCAGTTCTTC.

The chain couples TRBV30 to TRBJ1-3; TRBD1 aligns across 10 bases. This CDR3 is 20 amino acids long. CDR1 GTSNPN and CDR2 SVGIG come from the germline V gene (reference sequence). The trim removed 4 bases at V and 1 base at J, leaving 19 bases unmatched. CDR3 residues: CAWMPGTGVYLKGSGNTIYF. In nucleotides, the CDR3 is TGTGCCTGGATGCCCGGGACAGGGGTTTACTTGAAGGGTTCTGGAAACACCATATATTTT.

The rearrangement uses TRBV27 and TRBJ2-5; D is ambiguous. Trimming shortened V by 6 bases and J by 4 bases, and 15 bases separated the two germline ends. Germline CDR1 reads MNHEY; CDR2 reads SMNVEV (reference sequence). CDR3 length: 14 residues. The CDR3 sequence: CASSPLSARETQYF. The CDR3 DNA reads TGTGCCAGCAGCCCACTATCTGCCCGAGAGACCCAGTACTTC.

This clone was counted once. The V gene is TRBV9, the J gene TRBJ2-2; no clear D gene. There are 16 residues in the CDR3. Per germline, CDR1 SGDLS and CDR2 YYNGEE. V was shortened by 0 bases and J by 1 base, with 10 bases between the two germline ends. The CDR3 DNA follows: TGTGCCAGCAGCGTAGAGAGCCTGGTGAACACCGGGGAGCTGTTTTTT. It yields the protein CASSVESLVNTGELFF.

In DNA, the CDR3 is TGTGCCAGTAGTGGGATTGGAGGCAATCAGCCCCAGCATTTT. Translated, it gives CASSGIGGNQPQHF. The genes are TRBV19 and TRBJ1-5; D is ambiguous. The V gene lost 5 bases and the J gene lost 2 bases, with 10 bases spanning the gap. CDR1 and CDR2 (germline): LNHDA, SQIVND (reference sequence). This CDR3 region has 14 residues.